A single sample gave rise to the 23 T cell receptor beta chains below, sequenced in a study of identical twins. TCRdb passed the 5' RACE reads through MiXCR, listing each CDR3 protein once. The table lists roughly 720,000 distinct CDR3 sequences, about 18% of them singletons. This sample also belongs to another study, concerning T cells expressing NK-cell markers.

Sequencing was done on a sample of PBMCs. The source of these receptors is a woman aged 18-30 years in good health.

The chain combines TRBV4-3 with TRBJ2-7; D is ambiguous. Germline CDR1 is LGHNA and CDR2 is YSLEER. CDR3 length: 17 residues. V was trimmed by 0 bases and J by 3 bases, leaving 18 bases between them. CDR3 sequence reads: CASSQENYLVGDYEQYF. In DNA, the CDR3 is TGCGCCAGCAGCCAAGAAAATTACCTAGTAGGAGACTACGAGCAGTACTTC.

The chain has TRBV6-1 and TRBJ2-5, with 7 bases matching TRBD2. The CDR3 sequence is 13 residues long. CDR1 and CDR2 from the germline V gene are MNHNS and SASEGT. With 6 bases clipped from V and 4 bases from J, the junction kept 5 bases outside the gene matches. CDR3 residues: CASSGTIGETQYF. In DNA form, the CDR3 reads TGTGCCAGCAGCGGGACTATTGGAGAGACCCAGTACTTC.

This clonotype has a handful of counts. V gene TRBV19 combines with J gene TRBJ2-1; the D gene is possibly TRBD2 (6 bases). The CDR3 runs to 14 residues. Germline-derived CDR1 and CDR2 are LNHDA and SQIVND (reference sequence). V was cut by 4 bases and J by 4 bases, with 11 bases left in between. The CDR3 DNA follows: TGTGCCAGTAGTAATCGGGAGTCTTACAATGAGCAGTTCTTC. Translating it yields CASSNRESYNEQFF.

There are a few counts of this clonotype. The rearrangement uses TRBV7-2 and TRBJ2-7, with D perhaps matching TRBD2 (6 bases). Germline CDR1 SGHTA, CDR2 FQGNSA. Deletions cut 3 bases from V and 1 base from J, with 10 bases between. CDR3 length equals 14 residues. CDR3 amino acids: CASSFVGGSYEQYF. The CDR3 region has the DNA TGTGCCAGCAGCTTTGTAGGAGGGTCCTACGAGCAGTACTTC.

The rearrangement joins TRBV10-3 to TRBJ2-7, with a possible D match to TRBD2 (6 bases). From germline, CDR1 is ENHRY and CDR2 SYGVKD. The CDR3 has 16 residues. Trimming took 4 bases from V and 0 from J, leaving 16 bases between them. The CDR3 sequence is CAISGGMSGGSYEQYF. CDR3 DNA: TGTGCCATCAGTGGCGGGATGTCCGGGGGCTCCTACGAGCAGTACTTC.

This clonotype was found a few times. The rearrangement links TRBV6-1 to TRBJ1-2, with 10 bases lining up with TRBD1. The CDR3 covers 15 residues. V shed 6 bases and J 7 bases; nucleotides not matched to a gene: 11. Germline V gene data show CDR1 as MNHNS and CDR2 as SASEGT. CDR3 sequence (DNA): TGTGCCAGCAGACTACCGGGACAGGGGAGGGGTGGCTACACCTTC. Translating gives CASRLPGQGRGGYTF.

The genes are TRBV6-5 and TRBJ1-4; the D gene is possibly TRBD1 (5 bases). This CDR3 comprises 15 residues. The germline CDR1 and CDR2 sequences are MNHEY and SVGAGI. With 0 bases removed from V and 8 bases from J, the gap between germline ends came to 13 bases. CDR3 bases: TGTGCCAGCAGTTACTCTGGCAGGGCGGGGGAAAAACTGTTTTTT. This codes for CASSYSGRAGEKLFF.

The chain uses TRBV7-8 and TRBJ2-1; 10 bases map to TRBD2. Germline loops: CDR1 SGHVS, CDR2 FQNEAQ. CDR3 size: 14 residues. Trimming cost V 2 bases and J 9 bases; bases outside gene matches: 4. The CDR3 loop is CASSLSWTSGEQFF. The CDR3 DNA reads as TGTGCCAGCAGCTTATCTTGGACTAGCGGTGAGCAGTTCTTC.

The CDR3 sequence: CSAPRDNLKNIQYF. The CDR3 DNA reads as TGCAGTGCCCCGAGGGACAACCTCAAAAACATTCAGTACTTC. The chain has TRBV20-1 and TRBJ2-4; maybe TRBD1 (6 bases). This CDR3 contains 14 residues. CDR1 DFQATT and CDR2 SNEGSKA come from the germline V gene (reference sequence). Trimming pared 6 bases from V and 3 bases from J, leaving 15 bases between.

The chain employs TRBV27 and TRBJ2-7; D possibly matches TRBD1 or TRBD2 (5 bases each). CDR1 MNHEY and CDR2 SMNVEV come from the germline V gene (reference sequence). The CDR3 has 16 amino acids. Trimming cost V 8 bases and J 2 bases, with 22 bases left between them. The CDR3 region is CASSGTGGSTTYEQYF. The CDR3 DNA sequence: TGTGCCAGCTCGGGGACGGGCGGGTCAACTACCTACGAGCAGTACTTC.

The chain has TRBV4-3 and TRBJ2-1; either TRBD1 or TRBD2 may fit D (5 bases each). The CDR3 is 14 amino acids. Germline assignment: CDR1 LGHNA and CDR2 YSLEER. V lost 0 bases to trimming and J lost 9 bases, with 12 bases between them. CDR3 amino acids: CASSQDTGAGEQFF. CDR3 nucleotides: TGCGCCAGCAGCCAAGATACCGGGGCGGGTGAGCAGTTCTTC.

This clonotype was detected a few times. CDR3 in DNA: TGTGCCAGCAGTTACGACCAGTGGGGCAATCAGCCCCAGCATTTT. Translation: CASSYDQWGNQPQHF. This chain connects TRBV6-5 to TRBJ1-5; D is unresolved. CDR3 length: 15 amino acids. The V end lost 2 bases, the J end lost 2 bases, and 10 bases lay between the germline ends. CDR1 and CDR2 from the germline V gene are MNHEY and SVGAGI.

This clonotype occurred a few times. The CDR3 sequence is CSVERGSGELFF. In DNA, the CDR3 is TGCAGCGTTGAACGGGGATCCGGGGAGCTGTTTTTT. The chain uses TRBV29-1 and TRBJ2-2, with D perhaps TRBD2 (5 bases). Trimming left V 2 bases short and J 6 bases short, with 7 bases between. CDR3 size: 12 residues. Germline CDR1 and CDR2: SQVTM and ANQGSEA.

This clonotype was detected only a few times. This chain joins TRBV7-6 and TRBJ2-1, with TRBD2 matching 9 bases. With V trimmed by 6 bases and J by 7 bases, 13 bases remained unmatched. Germline values: CDR1 SGHVS, CDR2 FNYEAQ. The CDR3 sequence is 16 residues long. For the CDR3, the DNA is TGTGCCAGCAGTCAAACCGGGACTAGCAACCTGAATGAGCAGTTCTTC. It encodes CASSQTGTSNLNEQFF.

The V and J genes are TRBV29-1 and TRBJ2-5; the match to TRBD1 covers 8 bases. The V and J ends lost 7 bases and 5 bases, in that order; junction bases with no gene match: 9. Germline V gene lookup returns CDR1 SQVTM and CDR2 ANQGSEA. The CDR3 is 13 amino acids. DNA of the CDR3: TGCAGCGCAGGACAGGGCGGCCGGGAGACCCAGTACTTC. It encodes CSAGQGGRETQYF.

This clonotype was seen a few times. The chain couples TRBV20-1 to TRBJ2-3; possibly TRBD1 or TRBD2 for D (5 bases each). The CDR3 covers 15 residues. The germline gives CDR1 DFQATT, CDR2 SNEGSKA (reference sequence). The V end lost 6 bases, the J end lost 3 bases, and 19 bases lay between the germline ends. The CDR3 region is CSALPRVGDTDTQYF. CDR3 in DNA: TGCAGTGCCCTCCCACGGGTGGGGGATACAGATACGCAGTATTTT.

The V gene is TRBV5-5, the J gene TRBJ2-3, with D maybe TRBD2 (7 bases). V was cut by 6 bases and J by 5 bases, with 19 bases left in between. The length of the CDR3 is 15 residues. CDR1 SGHKS and CDR2 YYEKEE come from the germline V gene (reference sequence). Written as DNA, the CDR3 is TGTGCCAGCATCCGAAGGGGGAGGGCCGGAGATACGCAGTATTTT. Translated, it gives CASIRRGRAGDTQYF.

V and J are TRBV7-6 and TRBJ2-3; 12 positions match TRBD2. CDR1 and CDR2 from the germline V gene are SGHVS and FNYEAQ. CDR3 size: 14 residues. With V trimmed by 5 bases and J by 8 bases, 5 bases remained unmatched. Here the CDR3 DNA reads TGTGCCAGCAGCACCCGGACTAGCGGGGCTACGCAGTATTTT. Its protein is CASSTRTSGATQYF.

This clonotype was observed a few times. This chain links TRBV5-6 with TRBJ2-7, with no clear D. Deletions cut 4 bases from V and 6 bases from J, with 20 bases between. Germline assignment: CDR1 SGHDT and CDR2 YYEEEE. The CDR3 length is 15 residues. Here the CDR3 reads CASSDAPHSGGEQYF. The CDR3 DNA is TGTGCCAGCAGCGATGCACCCCACTCGGGCGGCGAGCAGTACTTC. Combining the CDR3 with reference TRBV5-6 and TRBJ2-7 gives the whole variable domain DAGVTQSPTHLIKTRGQQVTLRCSPKSGHDTVSWYQQALGQGPQFIFQYYEEEERQRGNFPDRFSGHQFPNYSSELNVNALLLGDSALYLCASSDAPHSGGEQYFGPGTRLTVT.

This chain links TRBV25-1 with TRBJ2-3; TRBD1 aligns across 9 bases. There are 16 residues in the CDR3. V lost 0 bases and J lost 1; bases outside the gene matches: 2. The germline V gene has CDR1 MGHDK and CDR2 SYGVNS. The CDR3 DNA is TGTGCCAGCAGTGAATATTGGACAGGGGGCACAGATACGCAGTATTTT. Its translation: CASSEYWTGGTDTQYF. Combining the CDR3 with reference TRBV25-1 and TRBJ2-3 gives the whole variable domain EADIYQTPRYLVIGTGKKITLECSQTMGHDKMYWYQQDPGMELHLIHYSYGVNSTEKGDLSSESTVSRIRTEHFPLTLESARPSHTSQYLCASSEYWTGGTDTQYFGPGTRLTVL.

The rearrangement uses TRBV11-2 and TRBJ2-3; 14 bases agree with TRBD2. The CDR3 covers 17 residues. In germline, CDR1 is SGHAT, CDR2 FQNNGV. Germline trimming cut 4 bases from V and 5 bases from J; bases unmatched to any gene: 8. The CDR3 loop reads CASSWRLAGGREDTQYF. DNA of the CDR3: TGTGCCAGCAGCTGGAGACTAGCGGGAGGGAGGGAAGATACGCAGTATTTT.

The J gene is TRBJ2-1, the V gene TRBV7-3, with no clear D. This CDR3 is 16 amino acids long. Trimming removed 4 bases at V and 2 bases at J, with 15 bases between. Germline V gene sequence: CDR1 SGHTA, CDR2 FQGTGA. The CDR3 nucleotides read TGTGCCAGCAGCTACTCCCCGGGTGCTGCCTACAATGAGCAGTTCTTC. This gives the protein CASSYSPGAAYNEQFF.

This clonotype was detected a few times. V usage is TRBV5-1 and J usage is TRBJ2-1, with a weak D call TRBD2 (6 bases). This CDR3 contains 17 residues. V was clipped by 1 base and J by 1 base, with 15 bases between them. Germline CDR1 and CDR2: SGHRS and YFSETQ. The CDR3 loop is CASSLSSGRQSYNEQFF. In DNA, the CDR3 is TGCGCCAGCAGCTTGTCATCTGGGAGGCAGTCCTACAATGAGCAGTTCTTC.